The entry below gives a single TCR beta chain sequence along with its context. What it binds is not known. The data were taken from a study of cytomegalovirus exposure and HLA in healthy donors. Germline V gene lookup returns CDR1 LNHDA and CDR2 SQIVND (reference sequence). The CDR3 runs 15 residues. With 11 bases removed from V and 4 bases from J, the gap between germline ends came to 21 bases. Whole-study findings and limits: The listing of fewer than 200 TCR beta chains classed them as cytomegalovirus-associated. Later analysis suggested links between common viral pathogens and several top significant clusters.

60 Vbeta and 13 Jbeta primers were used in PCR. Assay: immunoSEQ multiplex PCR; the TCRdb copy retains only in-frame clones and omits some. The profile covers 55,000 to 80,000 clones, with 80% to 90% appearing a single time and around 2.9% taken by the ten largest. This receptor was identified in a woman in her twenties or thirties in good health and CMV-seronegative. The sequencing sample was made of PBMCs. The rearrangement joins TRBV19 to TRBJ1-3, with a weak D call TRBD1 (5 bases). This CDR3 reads CASTRGGAGGNTIYF. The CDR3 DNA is TGTGCCTCCACCCGCGGAGGGGCGGGAGGAAACACCATATATTTT.